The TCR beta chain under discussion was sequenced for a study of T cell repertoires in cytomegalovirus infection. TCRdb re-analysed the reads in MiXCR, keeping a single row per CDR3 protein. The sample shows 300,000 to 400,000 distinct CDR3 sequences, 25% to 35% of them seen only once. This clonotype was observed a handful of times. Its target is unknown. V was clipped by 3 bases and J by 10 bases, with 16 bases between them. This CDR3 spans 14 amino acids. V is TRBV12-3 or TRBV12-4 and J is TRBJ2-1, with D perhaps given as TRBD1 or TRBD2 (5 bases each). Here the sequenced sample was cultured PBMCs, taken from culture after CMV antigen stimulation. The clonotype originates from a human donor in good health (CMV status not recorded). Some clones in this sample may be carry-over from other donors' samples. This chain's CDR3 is CASSFGTAAKEQFF. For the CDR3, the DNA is TGTGCCAGCAGTTTCGGGACGGCTGCCAAGGAGCAGTTCTTC.